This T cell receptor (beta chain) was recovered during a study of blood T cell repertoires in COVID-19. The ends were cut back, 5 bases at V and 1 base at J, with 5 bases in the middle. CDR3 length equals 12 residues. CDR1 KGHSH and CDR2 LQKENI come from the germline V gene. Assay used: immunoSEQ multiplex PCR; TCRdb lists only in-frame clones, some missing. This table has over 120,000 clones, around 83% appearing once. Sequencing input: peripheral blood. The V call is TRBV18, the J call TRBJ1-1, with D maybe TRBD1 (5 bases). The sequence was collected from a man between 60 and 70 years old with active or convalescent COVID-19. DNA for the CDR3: TGTGCCAGCTCAGGACAGAACACTGAAGCTTTCTTT. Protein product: CASSGQNTEAFF.